This T cell receptor (beta chain) was obtained from a study of T cell responses to AZD1222 COVID-19 vaccine. Study at large: Whether given at about 4 or about 12 weeks, second doses were pooled.

Study results and limitations: In the spike-specific TCR repertoire, nearly half reportedly target unmutated variant regions. At baseline, seropositivity was found in only a handful of AZD1222 recipients. White British donors predominated, females outnumbered males, and clonal diversity was possibly underestimated.

As regards this clone: Its cognate antigen is unknown.

Profiling relied on immunoSEQ multiplex PCR, and the TCRdb table lists in-frame clones only, not all of them. The sample records roughly 84,000 clones, approximately 90% being singletons. The receptor comes from an adult in good health. The sequencing used peripheral blood, collected on day 0 of AZD1222 vaccination.

The CDR3 DNA reads as TGTGCCAGCAGCTTAGCAGGACCTACTGAAGCTTTCTTT. Residues: CASSLAGPTEAFF. This chain links TRBV11-3 with TRBJ1-1; D not resolved. Trimming left V 1 base short and J 5 bases short, with 8 bases between. Germline V gene sequence: CDR1 SGHNT, CDR2 YENEEA. There are 13 residues in the CDR3.